This passage covers 15 T cell receptor beta chains from one sample sequenced in a study of blood T cell repertoires in COVID-19. Assay used: immunoSEQ multiplex PCR; TCRdb lists only in-frame clones, some missing. The sample shows 60,000 to 85,000 clones, about 86% of them seen only once. The sequencing input was peripheral blood. The receptors here all came from a woman older than 75 with active or convalescent COVID-19.

The genes are TRBV4-3 and TRBJ2-1; 11 nucleotides match TRBD2. V dropped 4 bases and J dropped 4; count of bases not matched to a gene: 6. The CDR3 consists of 16 residues. CDR1 is LGHNA, CDR2 YSLEER, per germline. The CDR3 loop reads CASSRDLAGGYNEQFF. CDR3 nucleotides: TGCGCCAGCAGCCGGGACCTAGCGGGGGGATACAATGAGCAGTTCTTC.

The chain employs TRBV6-2 or TRBV6-3 and TRBJ1-3; D is perhaps TRBD1 (6 bases). Germline V gene data show CDR1 as MNHEY and CDR2 as SVGEGT. Trimming pared 6 bases from V and 2 bases from J, leaving 14 bases between. The CDR3 is made up of 15 amino acids. CDR3 DNA: TGTGCCAGCAGCCGCCCAACAGGGACTGGAAACACCATATATTTT. This gives the protein CASSRPTGTGNTIYF.

Turning to this clone: The junction and the germline gene differ at one end; a read error may be behind it. The chain has TRBV7-7 and TRBJ2-5, with a tentative D call TRBD1 (6 bases). This CDR3 region has 15 residues. Germline V gene data show CDR1 as SSHAT and CDR2 as FNYEAQ (reference sequence). The CDR3 spells CASSLFVGAQETQYF. Written as DNA, the CDR3 is TGTGCTAGCAGCTTATTTGTGGGGGCCCAAGAGACCCAGTACTTC.

This clone was picked up one time. This chain joins TRBV10-1 and TRBJ2-7, with TRBD2 matching 11 bases. V trimming: 3 bases; J trimming: 13 bases; junction bases outside the gene matches: 5. The germline V gene encodes CDR1 WNHNN and CDR2 SYGVQD (reference sequence). The CDR3 consists of 12 residues. The DNA for the CDR3 is TGCGCCAGCAGTGACCCGACTAGCGGGGAATACTTC. It is translated as CASSDPTSGEYF.

The chain links TRBV4-1 to TRBJ1-2, with 8 nucleotides matching TRBD1. V was clipped by 1 base and J by 3 bases; unmatched bases: 7. CDR3 length: 16 residues. Germline CDR1 and CDR2: MGHRA and YSYEKL. CDR3 sequence reads: CASSQGRDRWDYGYTF. The CDR3 bases are TGCGCCAGCAGCCAAGGCCGGGACAGGTGGGACTATGGCTACACCTTC.

The V gene is TRBV19, the J gene TRBJ2-5, with TRBD1 matching over 11 bases. Germline CDR1 is LNHDA and CDR2 is SQIVND (reference sequence). The trim removed 5 bases at V and 4 bases at J, leaving 9 bases unmatched. CDR3 size: 16 residues. CDR3 region: CASSSDRDRGRETQYF. CDR3 DNA sequence: TGTGCCAGTAGTTCCGACCGGGACAGGGGGAGAGAGACCCAGTACTTC.

This clone was seen just once. This chain links TRBV2 with TRBJ1-2; 9 bases are a match to TRBD1. Looked up from germline, CDR1 is SNHLY and CDR2 is FYNNEI. J lost 4 bases, V lost 6 bases, and 6 bases had no gene match. This CDR3 region has 14 residues. As DNA, the CDR3 is TGTGCCAGCAGGGGGACAGGGCTGTTCTATGGCTACACCTTC. It yields the protein CASRGTGLFYGYTF.

The V gene is TRBV11-2, the J gene TRBJ2-3, with D possibly being TRBD2 (6 bases). CDR3 length: 15 amino acids. V was trimmed by 5 bases and J by 3 bases, leaving 15 bases between them. In germline, CDR1 is SGHAT, CDR2 FQNNGV. Here the CDR3 reads CASSPTQLATDTQYF. CDR3 DNA: TGTGCCAGCAGCCCGACCCAACTAGCAACAGATACGCAGTATTTT.

The chain combines TRBV4-1 with TRBJ2-7; 9 bases are a match to TRBD1. The germline V gene has CDR1 MGHRA and CDR2 YSYEKL. The CDR3 spans 15 residues. The junction had 7 bases not matched to a gene; V was cut back by 2 bases and J by 5 bases. CDR3 sequence: CASSQPGQGVDEQYF. For the CDR3, the DNA is TGCGCCAGCAGCCAACCGGGACAGGGTGTCGACGAGCAGTACTTC.

The CDR3 here is CATSEQDVLPQHF. In DNA form, the CDR3 reads TGTGCCACCAGTGAACAGGATGTGCTGCCCCAGCATTTT. The chain links TRBV24-1 to TRBJ1-5; a weak D match, TRBD1 (5 bases). The CDR3 consists of 13 residues. CDR1 KGHDR and CDR2 SFDVKD come from the germline V gene. Between the trimmed V and J ends, which lost 4 bases and 9 bases, there was a span of 12 bases.

The rearrangement joins TRBV12-5 to TRBJ1-5, with 8 bases identical to TRBD1. The CDR3 runs 15 residues. Germline V gene data show CDR1 as LGHNT and CDR2 as FRNRAP. V dropped 7 bases and J dropped 1; count of bases not matched to a gene: 6. The CDR3 DNA follows: TGTGCTAGTGTCACGGACAGGGCCAGCAATCAGCCCCAGCATTTT. This translates into CASVTDRASNQPQHF.

V gene TRBV7-3 combines with J gene TRBJ2-5, with 7 bases lining up with TRBD1. Germline CDR1 and CDR2: SGHTA and FQGTGA. The CDR3 sequence is 16 residues long. V gave up 3 bases and J gave up 4 bases; unmatched junction bases: 11. The CDR3 sequence is CASSLKGRGYGETQYF. CDR3 nucleotide sequence: TGTGCCAGCAGCTTGAAGGGCAGGGGGTATGGAGAGACCCAGTACTTC.

J is TRBJ1-1 and V is TRBV6-2 or TRBV6-3; tentatively, D is TRBD1 (5 bases). Germline V gene lookup returns CDR1 MNHEY and CDR2 SVGEGT. V shed 4 bases and J shed 4 bases, with 10 bases lying between them. The CDR3 extends over 13 amino acids. This CDR3 reads CASSSRQITEAFF. The CDR3 coding sequence is TGTGCCAGCAGTTCGCGACAGATCACTGAAGCTTTCTTT.

The chain employs TRBV13 and TRBJ2-3, with a tentative D call TRBD1 (6 bases). The V end lost 4 bases, the J end lost 3 bases, and 14 bases lay between the germline ends. The CDR3 runs to 15 residues. Looked up from germline, CDR1 is PRHDT and CDR2 is FYEKMQ (reference sequence). The CDR3 DNA reads TGTGCCAGCAGCTCCCGGGACATCGGGACAGATACGCAGTATTTT. This encodes CASSSRDIGTDTQYF.

In DNA form, the CDR3 reads TGTGCCAGCAGCCGAACATCTGGTCAGCCCCAGCATTTT. Residues: CASSRTSGQPQHF. This rearrangement joins TRBV7-2 to TRBJ1-5; D is unresolved. The V and J ends lost 5 bases and 6 bases respectively, with 11 bases between them. CDR1 is SGHTA, CDR2 FQGNSA, per germline. The CDR3 extends over 13 amino acids.